This T cell receptor (beta chain) derives from a study of blood T cell repertoires in COVID-19. Study information: Sources were T cells, B-cell-depleted T cells, or PBMCs; the material itself was cDNA or gDNA.

The CDR3 spans 15 residues. The ends were cut back, 2 bases at V and 0 bases at J, with 11 bases in the middle. Germline CDR1 is SGDLS and CDR2 is YYNGEE. Assay used: immunoSEQ multiplex PCR; TCRdb lists only in-frame clones, some missing. Of roughly 100,000 clones listed, about 86% are singletons. The clonotype was recovered from a man in his 60s with acute or convalescent COVID-19. This chain joins TRBV9 and TRBJ1-2; D is possibly TRBD1 (5 bases). Sequenced material: peripheral blood. CDR3 coding DNA: TGTGCCAGCAGCGTTTCGACAGTAGCTAACTATGGCTACACCTTC. It translates to CASSVSTVANYGYTF.